The sequence of this T cell receptor (beta chain) was determined in a study of cytomegalovirus exposure and HLA in healthy donors. Findings of the study overall: Both high specificity and high sensitivity reportedly marked the classifier's diagnosis of cytomegalovirus status. Cytomegalovirus-associated TCR beta chains were listed, numbering 150 to 200.

Generated by immunoSEQ multiplex PCR, the TCRdb table keeps only in-frame clones and is missing some. The sample records fewer than 250,000 clones, about 84% being singletons. This CDR3 is 13 amino acids long. Losses at the gene ends were 7 bases for V and 7 bases for J; bases not matched to a gene: 5. The germline gives CDR1 SQVTM, CDR2 ANQGSEA. Note on this clone: Its antigen is not known.

This TCR derives from a woman aged 18-29 years in good health and CMV-seronegative. V gene TRBV29-1 combines with J gene TRBJ2-1, with 12 bases identical to TRBD2. The sample consisted of PBMCs. The CDR3 region is CSATSGRLNEQFF. CDR3 nucleotide sequence: TGCAGCGCAACTAGCGGGAGGTTGAATGAGCAGTTCTTC.